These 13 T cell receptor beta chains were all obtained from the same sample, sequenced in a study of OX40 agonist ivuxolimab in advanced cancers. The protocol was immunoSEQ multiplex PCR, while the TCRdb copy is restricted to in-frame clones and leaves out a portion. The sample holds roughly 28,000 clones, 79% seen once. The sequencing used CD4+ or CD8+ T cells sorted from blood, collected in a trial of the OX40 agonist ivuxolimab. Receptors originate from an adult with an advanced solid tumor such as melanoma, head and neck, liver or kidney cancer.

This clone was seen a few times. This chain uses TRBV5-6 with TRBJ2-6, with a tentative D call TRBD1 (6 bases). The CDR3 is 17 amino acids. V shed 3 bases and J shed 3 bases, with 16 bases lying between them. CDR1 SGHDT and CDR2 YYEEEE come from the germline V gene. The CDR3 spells CASSWGPEGSGANVLTF. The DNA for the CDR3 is TGTGCCAGCAGCTGGGGGCCCGAGGGTAGTGGGGCCAACGTCCTGACTTTC.

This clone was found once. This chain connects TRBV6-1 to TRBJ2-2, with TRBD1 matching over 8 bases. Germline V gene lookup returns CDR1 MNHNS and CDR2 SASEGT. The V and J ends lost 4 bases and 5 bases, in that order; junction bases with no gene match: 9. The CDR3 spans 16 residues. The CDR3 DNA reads TGTGCCAGCAGTGTTTTGGACAGGGTAGTGACCGGGGAGCTGTTTTTT. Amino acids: CASSVLDRVVTGELFF.

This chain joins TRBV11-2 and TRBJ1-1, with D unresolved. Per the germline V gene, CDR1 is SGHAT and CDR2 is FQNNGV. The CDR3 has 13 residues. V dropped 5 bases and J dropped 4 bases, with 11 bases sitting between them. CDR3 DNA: TGTGCCAGCAGCATCCGGGAGGGCACTGAAGCTTTCTTT. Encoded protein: CASSIREGTEAFF.

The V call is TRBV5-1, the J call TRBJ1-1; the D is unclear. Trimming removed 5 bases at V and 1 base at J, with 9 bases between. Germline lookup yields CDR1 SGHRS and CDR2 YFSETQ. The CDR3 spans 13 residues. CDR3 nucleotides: TGCGCCAGCAGAATAGGATCGAACACTGAAGCTTTCTTT. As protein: CASRIGSNTEAFF. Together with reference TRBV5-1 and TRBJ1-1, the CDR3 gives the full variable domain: KAGVTQTPRYLIKTRGQQVTLSCSPISGHRSVSWYQQTPGQGLQFLFEYFSETQRNKGNFPGRFSGRQFSNSRSEMNVSTLELGDSALYLCASRIGSNTEAFFGQGTRLTVV.

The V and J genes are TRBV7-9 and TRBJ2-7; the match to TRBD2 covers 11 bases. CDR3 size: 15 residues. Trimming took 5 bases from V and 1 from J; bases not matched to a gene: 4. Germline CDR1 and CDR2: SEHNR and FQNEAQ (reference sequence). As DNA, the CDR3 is TGTGCCAGCAGCGGGGCTAGCGGGGGGTCCTACGAGCAGTACTTC. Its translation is CASSGASGGSYEQYF.

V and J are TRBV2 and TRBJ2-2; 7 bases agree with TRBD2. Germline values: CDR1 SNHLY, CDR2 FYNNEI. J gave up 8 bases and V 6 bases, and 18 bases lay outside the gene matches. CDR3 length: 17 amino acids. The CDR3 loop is CASRVDGGVVGSGELFF. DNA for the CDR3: TGTGCCAGCAGAGTGGATGGGGGGGTAGTCGGCTCTGGGGAGCTGTTTTTT.

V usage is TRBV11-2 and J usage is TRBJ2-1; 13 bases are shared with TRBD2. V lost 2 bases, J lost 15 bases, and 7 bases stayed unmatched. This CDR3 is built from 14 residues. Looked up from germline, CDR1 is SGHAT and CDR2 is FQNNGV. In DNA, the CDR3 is TGTGCCAGCAGCTTAATGCGGACTAGCGGGGGAAGGTTCTTC. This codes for CASSLMRTSGGRFF.

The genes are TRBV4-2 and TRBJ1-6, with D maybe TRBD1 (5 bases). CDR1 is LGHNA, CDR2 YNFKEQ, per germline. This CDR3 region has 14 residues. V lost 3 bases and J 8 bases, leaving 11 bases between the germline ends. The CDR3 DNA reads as TGTGCCAGCAGCCAGTGGCAAGGGGATTCACCCCTCCACTTT. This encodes CASSQWQGDSPLHF.

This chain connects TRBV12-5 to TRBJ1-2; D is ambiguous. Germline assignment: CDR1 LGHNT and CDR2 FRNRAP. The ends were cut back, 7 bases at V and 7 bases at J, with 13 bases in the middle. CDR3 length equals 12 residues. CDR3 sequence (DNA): TGTGCTAGTGCTCCCTTTTTTAGTGGCTACACCTTC. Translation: CASAPFFSGYTF. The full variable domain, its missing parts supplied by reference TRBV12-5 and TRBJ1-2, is DARVTQTPRHKVTEMGQEVTMRCQPILGHNTVFWYRQTMMQGLELLAYFRNRAPLDDSGMPKDRFSAEMPDATLATLKIQPSEPRDSAVYFCASAPFFSGYTFGSGTRLTVV.

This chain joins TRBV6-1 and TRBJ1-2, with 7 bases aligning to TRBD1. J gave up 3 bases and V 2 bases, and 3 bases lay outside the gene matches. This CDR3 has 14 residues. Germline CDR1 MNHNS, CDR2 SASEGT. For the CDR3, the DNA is TGTGCCAGCAGTGAATTTGACAGGGACTATGGCTACACCTTC. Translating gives CASSEFDRDYGYTF.

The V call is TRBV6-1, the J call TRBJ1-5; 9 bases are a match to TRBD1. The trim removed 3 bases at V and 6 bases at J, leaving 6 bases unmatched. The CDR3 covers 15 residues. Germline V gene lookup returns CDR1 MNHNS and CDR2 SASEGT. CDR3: CASSDNRGQGQPQHF. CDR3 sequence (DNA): TGTGCCAGCAGTGACAACAGGGGGCAGGGTCAGCCCCAGCATTTT.

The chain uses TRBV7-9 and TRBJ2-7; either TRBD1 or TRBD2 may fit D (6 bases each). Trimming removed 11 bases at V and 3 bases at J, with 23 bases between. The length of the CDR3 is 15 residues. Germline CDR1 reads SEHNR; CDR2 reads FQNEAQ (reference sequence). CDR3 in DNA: TGTGCCTTCAGCTTAGATCGGGGGCAGCACTACGAGCAGTACTTC. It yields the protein CAFSLDRGQHYEQYF.

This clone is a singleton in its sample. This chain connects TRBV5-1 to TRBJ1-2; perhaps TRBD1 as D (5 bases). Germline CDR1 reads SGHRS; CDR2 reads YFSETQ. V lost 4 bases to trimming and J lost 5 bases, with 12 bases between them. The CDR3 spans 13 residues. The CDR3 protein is CASSDPGGYGYTF. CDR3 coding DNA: TGCGCCAGCAGCGATCCGGGGGGGTATGGCTACACCTTC.